This TCR beta chain comes out of a study of T-cell memory formation after mild COVID-19. Study as a whole: Clusters were largely donor specific.

This CDR3 comprises 16 residues. Germline V gene data show CDR1 as ENHRY and CDR2 as SYGVKD. The V end was cut by 5 bases, the J end by 2 bases, with 19 bases between. Study-wide results and caveats: Later expanders leaned toward CD4+, whereas clones contracting from day 15 to 85 were balanced CD4/CD8. The pre-infection memory compartment contained some responding clones, suggesting cross-reactive memory joined. Clones which contracted sat mainly in CM and EM if CD4+, and in EMRA if CD8+.

Each CDR3 protein is one row after TCRdb ran MiXCR on the 5' RACE reads. The sample carries 400,000 or so distinct CDR3 sequences, around 19% recorded once. A word on this clonotype: As yet, its antigen is unknown.

Sample: PBMCs or a T cell subset sorted from them (not recorded which). The receptor's source is an adult woman who had mild COVID-19 (a few samples of this study predate the infection). Cell type and time point are not known. The chain has TRBV10-3 and TRBJ2-7, with D possibly matching TRBD1 (6 bases). CDR3 bases: TGTGCCATCAGTACACCTTTAGGGCAGGGGCCCTACGAGCAGTACTTC. Translation gives CAISTPLGQGPYEQYF.